The 20 T cell receptor beta chains below come from one sample, sequenced in a study of Ad26.COV2.S vaccination and SARS-CoV-2 variants. Described treatment: around 19 received Ad26.COV2.S at low or high dose, single or two shots; about 5 received placebo; per-sample allocation not given. Sampling was done on day 63 after the first vaccine or placebo injection. Assay: immunoSEQ multiplex PCR; the TCRdb copy retains only in-frame clones and omits some. The sample carries just over 350,000 clones, about 85% recorded once. This specimen was peripheral blood, taken in a trial of Ad26.COV2.S vaccine versus placebo. These receptors originate from a person between 18 and 65 years old who received the Ad26.COV2.S COVID-19 vaccine or a placebo.

The chain is built from TRBV6-5 and TRBJ2-4; D gene ambiguous. CDR1 is MNHEY and CDR2 is SVGAGI in the germline V gene. The V end lost 0 bases, the J end lost 0 bases, and 9 bases lay between the germline ends. This CDR3 has 16 amino acids. The CDR3 here is CASSYSKSLAKNIQYF. CDR3 DNA sequence: TGTGCCAGCAGTTACTCGAAAAGTCTAGCCAAAAACATTCAGTACTTC.

CDR3 sequence (DNA): TGTGCCAGCAGTGATCCCGGGACTAGGGCTCTCGATGAGCAGTTCTTC. Its protein is CASSDPGTRALDEQFF. The chain links TRBV28 to TRBJ2-1, with 8 positions matching TRBD2. The ends lost 5 bases at V and 8 bases at J; junction bases unmatched: 14. This CDR3 contains 16 residues. Germline V gene lookup returns CDR1 MDHEN and CDR2 SYDVKM.

Comments on this clone: Other nucleotide sequences from this sample produce the same CDR3. This chain links TRBV5-5 with TRBJ2-7; D unresolved. V shed 0 bases and J shed 3 bases, with 4 bases lying between them. The CDR3 sequence is 12 residues long. Per germline, CDR1 SGHKS and CDR2 YYEKEE (reference sequence). The DNA for the CDR3 is TGTGCCAGCAGCTTGGGTGGCTACGAGCAGTACTTC. It codes for CASSLGGYEQYF.

CDR3 sequence (DNA): TGTGCCAGCAGTTTTTACGGGATCGGGGAGCTGTTTTTT. It specifies CASSFYGIGELFF. This rearrangement joins TRBV27 to TRBJ2-2, with D maybe TRBD2 (5 bases). Germline CDR1 MNHEY, CDR2 SMNVEV (reference sequence). The CDR3 contains 13 residues. Trimming took 3 bases from V and 7 from J, leaving 9 bases between them.

The rearrangement joins TRBV7-8 to TRBJ2-3, with D possibly being TRBD1 (6 bases). Germline V gives CDR1 SGHVS, CDR2 FQNEAQ. The CDR3 sequence is 12 residues long. V was pared by 3 bases and J by 8 bases, with 9 bases between. The CDR3 bases are TGTGCCAGCAGCTTCCCAGGGGCTACGCAGTATTTT. Translation: CASSFPGATQYF.

This clone was picked up a small number of times. V is TRBV6-6 and J is TRBJ2-7; no clear D. The germline V gene encodes CDR1 MNHNY and CDR2 SVGAGI (reference sequence). Trimming removed 2 bases from V and 5 bases from J, with 10 bases in between. The CDR3 is made up of 13 amino acids. The CDR3 nucleotides read TGTGCCAGCAGTTACGACGCGAGCGACGAGCAGTACTTC. Translated: CASSYDASDEQYF.

This chain uses TRBV29-1 with TRBJ2-1; a possible D gene is TRBD1 (5 bases). The germline gives CDR1 SQVTM, CDR2 ANQGSEA. The CDR3 loop spans 12 amino acids. The CDR3 nucleotides are TGCGGGGCCAGGAGCTCCTACAATGAGCAGTTCTTC. It is translated as CGARSSYNEQFF.

CDR3 bases: TGTGCCAGCAGCGCCGTCCCTCGCTCCTACGAGCAGTACTTC. This sequence encodes CASSAVPRSYEQYF. This chain joins TRBV6-5 and TRBJ2-7; D unclear. Deletions cut 6 bases from V and 0 bases from J, with 12 bases between. The CDR3 covers 14 residues. Germline CDR1 and CDR2: MNHEY and SVGAGI.

In this sample, this clone turned up once. CDR3 in amino acids: CASRPGTGDNYGYTF. In nucleotides, the CDR3 is TGCGCCAGTCGACCGGGGACAGGAGATAACTATGGCTACACCTTC. This chain links TRBV5-1 with TRBJ1-2; TRBD1 aligns across 8 bases. Germline CDR1 is SGHRS and CDR2 is YFSETQ. V was clipped by 8 bases and J by 1 base; unmatched bases: 10. The CDR3 contains 15 residues.

V usage is TRBV6-5 and J usage is TRBJ2-7, with D perhaps matching TRBD2 (7 bases). The CDR3 totals 13 residues. V was trimmed by 6 bases and J by 7 bases, leaving 16 bases between them. Looked up from germline, CDR1 is MNHEY and CDR2 is SVGAGI. The CDR3 protein is CASRDRGAREQYF. CDR3 nucleotide sequence: TGTGCCAGCAGGGACCGGGGGGCAAGGGAGCAGTACTTC.

CDR3 region: CAWSVGLGRAYEQYF. The CDR3 DNA sequence: TGTGCCTGGAGCGTTGGCCTCGGAAGAGCCTACGAGCAGTACTTC. The V gene is TRBV30, the J gene TRBJ2-7; D is uncertain. Trimming cost V 3 bases and J 2 bases, with 17 bases left between them. CDR3 length: 15 residues. CDR1 is GTSNPN and CDR2 is SVGIG in the germline V gene (reference sequence).

The chain has TRBV3-1 (or the pseudogene TRBV3-2) and TRBJ2-1; D is ambiguous. The germline V and J ends were trimmed by 2 bases and 6 bases, with 14 bases remaining between them. Germline CDR1 LGHDT, CDR2 YNNKEL (reference sequence). CDR3 size: 15 residues. The CDR3 spells CASSQPRTKSNEQFF. Written as DNA, the CDR3 is TGTGCCAGCAGCCAACCGAGGACCAAAAGCAATGAGCAGTTCTTC.

The rearrangement links TRBV19 to TRBJ2-3, with TRBD1 matching over 7 bases. CDR1 and CDR2 from the germline V gene are LNHDA and SQIVND (reference sequence). The junction had 8 bases not matched to a gene; V was cut back by 4 bases and J by 4 bases. This CDR3 has 15 residues. The CDR3, as DNA: TGTGCCAGTAGTAGAAACAGGGGTCTGGCAGATACGCAGTATTTT. Protein product: CASSRNRGLADTQYF.

The chain links TRBV5-4 to TRBJ2-2; 9 bases line up with TRBD1. The CDR3 loop spans 15 amino acids. Per germline, CDR1 SGHNT and CDR2 YYREEE (reference sequence). Trimming removed 1 base from V and 4 bases from J; junction bases left unmatched: 2. CDR3 DNA: TGTGCCAGCAGCTTGACGGACAGGGGCACCGGGGAGCTGTTTTTT. This sequence encodes CASSLTDRGTGELFF.

This chain links TRBV28 with TRBJ1-6; 7 bases are shared with TRBD1. There are 12 residues in the CDR3. V gave up 9 bases and J gave up 7 bases; unmatched junction bases: 3. Germline loops: CDR1 MDHEN, CDR2 SYDVKM. This CDR3 is CASGTANSPLHF. CDR3 coding DNA: TGTGCCAGTGGGACAGCGAATTCACCCCTCCACTTT.

The V gene is TRBV7-6, the J gene TRBJ2-2, with D perhaps being TRBD1 or TRBD2 (5 bases each). CDR1 SGHVS and CDR2 FNYEAQ come from the germline V gene. The CDR3 length is 11 residues. V lost 6 bases and J 6 bases, leaving 5 bases between the germline ends. The CDR3: CASRGAGELFF. The CDR3 DNA reads TGTGCCAGCAGGGGGGCCGGGGAGCTGTTTTTT.

For the CDR3, the DNA is TGCAGCGTTGAAGGGCAATCCAACTCCTACGAGCAGTACTTC. Encoded protein: CSVEGQSNSYEQYF. The V gene is TRBV29-1, the J gene TRBJ2-7; D gene ambiguous. The length of the CDR3 is 14 residues. The V gene's germline CDR1 is SQVTM and CDR2 ANQGSEA. Trimming took off 1 base at V and 0 bases at J, with 10 bases between the two ends.

V gene TRBV9 combines with J gene TRBJ2-1; D not certain. Deletions cut 0 bases from V and 2 bases from J, with 9 bases between. Per germline, CDR1 SGDLS and CDR2 YYNGEE. The CDR3 loop spans 15 amino acids. The CDR3 DNA reads as TGTGCCAGCAGCGTAGGCCCCCCTGCCTACAATGAGCAGTTCTTC. This encodes CASSVGPPAYNEQFF.

The V and J genes are TRBV6-5 and TRBJ2-7; no clear D. The V gene lost 6 bases and the J gene lost 1 base, with 4 bases spanning the gap. Germline V gives CDR1 MNHEY, CDR2 SVGAGI. The length of the CDR3 is 11 residues. DNA for the CDR3: TGTGCCAGCAGGGCATCCTACGAGCAGTACTTC. Amino acids: CASRASYEQYF.

In this sample, this clone turned up once. V and J are TRBV27 and TRBJ2-1; D may correspond to TRBD1 or TRBD2 (5 bases each). CDR1 and CDR2 from the germline V gene are MNHEY and SMNVEV (reference sequence). The CDR3 has 16 residues. V lost 5 bases and J 3 bases, leaving 17 bases between the germline ends. The CDR3 DNA follows: TGTGCCAGCAGTCCGGCGACGGGACCACTCTACAATGAGCAGTTCTTC. Translation gives CASSPATGPLYNEQFF.